This T cell receptor (beta chain) was sequenced in a study of beta chain features in type 1 diabetes. General study results and limits: In every one of the four CD4+ subsets, TCRB CDR3s were moderately but significantly shorter in Type 1 diabetes patients.

As every portion of the isolated RNA was reverse transcribed, the sequencing read expressed TCRB transcripts. This table comes from immunoSEQ multiplex PCR, and its TCRdb copy is limited to in-frame clones, with some not included. The data show a few hundred thousand clones, over 9.5% seen once. The sample holds a few counts of this clone. As yet, its antigen is unknown. Sorted cells reached over 95% purity in every population. Trimming cost V 4 bases and J 0 bases; bases outside gene matches: 8. The CDR3 has 17 amino acids. Germline CDR1 LGHNA, CDR2 YSLEER. This sequence was found in a woman aged 18-29 years with type 1 diabetes. V gene TRBV4-3 combines with J gene TRBJ2-1, with 8 bases identical to TRBD2. Source material: naive CD4+ T cells from blood. CDR3 in DNA: TGCGCCAGCAGCCTAAAGAGGAGCGGGAGCTCCTACAATGAGCAGTTCTTC. Translated: CASSLKRSGSSYNEQFF.